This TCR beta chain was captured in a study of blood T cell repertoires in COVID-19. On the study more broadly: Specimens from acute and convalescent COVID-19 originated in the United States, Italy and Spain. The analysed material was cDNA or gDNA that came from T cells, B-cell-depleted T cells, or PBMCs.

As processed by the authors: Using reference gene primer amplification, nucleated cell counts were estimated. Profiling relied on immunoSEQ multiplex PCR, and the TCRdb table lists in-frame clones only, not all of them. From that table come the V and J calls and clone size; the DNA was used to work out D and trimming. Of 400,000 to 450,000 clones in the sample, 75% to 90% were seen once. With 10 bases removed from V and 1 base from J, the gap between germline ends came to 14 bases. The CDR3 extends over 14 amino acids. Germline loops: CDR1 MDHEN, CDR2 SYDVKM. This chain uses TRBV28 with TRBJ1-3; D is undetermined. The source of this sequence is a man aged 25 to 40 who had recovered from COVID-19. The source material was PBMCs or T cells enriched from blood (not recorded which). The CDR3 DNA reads TGTGCCACCTTGGAAAGAGGATCTGGAAACACCATATATTTT. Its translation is CATLERGSGNTIYF.